This T cell receptor beta chain derives from a study of graft-versus-host responses after intestinal transplantation. The wider study: Recipients had transplants, and these were multivisceral, liver-intestinal, or isolated intestinal. Overall study results and limits: The study found high graft-versus-host to host-versus-graft clonal ratios in allografts of patients with graft-donor T cell macrochimerism. Peak levels of circulating GvH clones tracked with early post-transplant HvG declines.

Assay: immunoSEQ multiplex PCR; the TCRdb copy retains only in-frame clones and omits some. This sample carries approximately 90,000 clones, approximately 90% of them seen once, and the ten largest clones take about 8%. As concerns this clone: As yet, its antigen is unknown.

The TCR sequence derives from a human donor who was the organ donor for an intestinal transplant. Sequenced here: unstimulated CD8+ T cells sorted from spleen or lymph node cells, sampled before transplant.

Written as DNA, the CDR3 is TGTGCCAGTAGTATATGGGCAGGGAAAGCTTTCTTT. Translation gives CASSIWAGKAFF. This chain uses TRBV19 with TRBJ1-1, with a tentative D call TRBD1 (5 bases). V dropped 2 bases and J dropped 9 bases, with 10 bases sitting between them. This CDR3 has 12 amino acids. The germline CDR1 and CDR2 sequences are LNHDA and SQIVND (reference sequence).